Shown below are 15 T cell receptor beta chains from a single sample sequenced in a study of identical twins. TCRdb reprocessed the 5' RACE reads via MiXCR and lists one record per CDR3 protein. The sample shows 450,000 to 650,000 distinct CDR3 sequences, nearly 10% of them seen only once. These records were also assigned to another study, of yellow fever vaccine responses in identical twins.

Input material: PBMCs. The receptors originated from a woman aged 18 to 35 in good health.

V usage is TRBV4-3 and J usage is TRBJ2-2; 9 nucleotides align to TRBD1. The CDR3 is made up of 16 amino acids. V shed 0 bases, J shed 3 bases, and the junction held 2 bases outside the gene matches. The V gene's germline CDR1 is LGHNA and CDR2 YSLEER. CDR3 amino acids: CASSQDDRGYTGELFF. The CDR3, as DNA: TGCGCCAGCAGCCAAGATGACAGGGGGTACACCGGGGAGCTGTTTTTT.

To note about this clonotype: The junction shows a germline mismatch at one end, possibly a read error. The chain carries TRBV10-3 and TRBJ2-3; D perhaps matches TRBD1 (5 bases). Per the germline V gene, CDR1 is ENHRY and CDR2 is SYGVKD. This CDR3 contains 19 residues. DNA for the CDR3: TGTGCCCTCAGTTTGGATCACTCCCAACCCCAGGGATACACAGATACGCAGTATTTT. Translated, it gives CALSLDHSQPQGYTDTQYF.

V and J are TRBV20-1 and TRBJ2-5; D gene ambiguous. V gave up 1 base and J gave up 0 bases, with 6 bases separating them. The CDR3 runs to 13 residues. From germline, CDR1 is DFQATT and CDR2 SNEGSKA (reference sequence). CDR3: CSARAHYQETQYF. The CDR3 DNA follows: TGCAGTGCTAGAGCACACTACCAAGAGACCCAGTACTTC.

This chain joins TRBV5-1 and TRBJ2-1, with 10 bases identical to TRBD1. Losses at the gene ends were 4 bases for V and 10 bases for J; bases not matched to a gene: 11. Germline loops: CDR1 SGHRS, CDR2 YFSETQ. This CDR3 region has 15 residues. DNA of the CDR3: TGCGCCAGCAGCGGGGATCGGACAGGGGGAATAGAGCAGTTCTTC. Translation: CASSGDRTGGIEQFF.

This clonotype was observed at least ten times. The chain joins TRBV27 to TRBJ2-5; 9 bases align to TRBD2. Germline V CDR1 and CDR2: MNHEY, SMNVEV (reference sequence). The CDR3 runs to 17 residues. V shed 2 bases, J shed 4 bases, and the junction held 11 bases outside the gene matches. The CDR3 here is CASSLSSGGRARETQYF. The CDR3 region has the DNA TGTGCCAGCAGTTTAAGTAGCGGCGGGAGGGCGAGAGAGACCCAGTACTTC.

This clonotype was picked up a small number of times. The chain links TRBV28 to TRBJ1-5, with 7 bases fitting TRBD1. This CDR3 region has 14 residues. Germline loops: CDR1 MDHEN, CDR2 SYDVKM. The trim removed 9 bases at V and 5 bases at J, leaving 10 bases unmatched. CDR3 sequence reads: CASQRDSTDQPQHF. Here the CDR3 DNA reads TGTGCCAGTCAGAGGGACAGTACGGATCAGCCCCAGCATTTT.

J is TRBJ2-5 and V is TRBV10-3; D might be TRBD1 (6 bases). Trimming cost V 2 bases and J 7 bases, with 23 bases left between them. This CDR3 region has 17 residues. The germline V gene encodes CDR1 ENHRY and CDR2 SYGVKD. CDR3 coding DNA: TGTGCCATCAGTGAGCCCCGACTACAGGGCAAGGGGTGGACCCAGTACTTC. Translation gives CAISEPRLQGKGWTQYF.

The V and J genes are TRBV27 and TRBJ1-1; 10 bases map to TRBD1. This CDR3 region has 12 residues. The junction had 3 bases not matched to a gene; V was cut back by 6 bases and J by 8 bases. The germline CDR1 and CDR2 sequences are MNHEY and SMNVEV (reference sequence). In DNA form, the CDR3 reads TGTGCCAGCAGAAGGGACAGGGGAGAAGCTTTCTTT. The encoded protein is CASRRDRGEAFF.

J is TRBJ2-2 and V is TRBV28; 8 bases agree with TRBD2. From germline, CDR1 is MDHEN and CDR2 SYDVKM. Germline trimming cut 2 bases from V and 2 bases from J; bases unmatched to any gene: 7. The length of the CDR3 is 17 residues. The DNA of the CDR3 is TGTGCCAGCAGTTTACGGGAGGGGCCTACTAACACCGGGGAGCTGTTTTTT. It yields the protein CASSLREGPTNTGELFF.

The CDR3 sequence is CASSTGREGISPLHF. For the CDR3, the DNA is TGTGCCAGCAGCACGGGACGGGAAGGTATTTCACCCCTCCACTTT. The rearrangement links TRBV13 to TRBJ1-6; D is possibly TRBD1 (5 bases). The CDR3 contains 15 residues. V lost 5 bases, J lost 9 bases, and 17 bases lay in between. CDR1 and CDR2 from the germline V gene are PRHDT and FYEKMQ (reference sequence).

This clonotype has more than one count but fewer than ten. The rearrangement uses TRBV20-1 and TRBJ2-4; 8 nucleotides agree with TRBD1. V dropped 3 bases and J dropped 1; count of bases not matched to a gene: 2. Germline CDR1 DFQATT, CDR2 SNEGSKA (reference sequence). The CDR3 covers 14 residues. This CDR3 is CSASRDRAKNIQYF. As DNA, the CDR3 is TGCAGTGCTAGCCGGGACAGGGCCAAAAACATTCAGTACTTC.

Many counts were recorded for this clonotype. The chain has TRBV5-1 and TRBJ2-7, with a possible D match to TRBD2 (5 bases). The CDR3 runs 12 residues. Trimming stripped 5 bases from V and 4 bases from J, with 10 bases between. CDR1 is SGHRS, CDR2 YFSETQ, per germline. CDR3 coding DNA: TGCGCCAGCAGGGCGAGCGGTTACGAGCAGTACTTC. It translates to CASRASGYEQYF.

This clonotype was observed a few times. This chain uses TRBV2 with TRBJ2-3; possible D gene TRBD2, 5 bases. Trimming cost V 7 bases and J 4 bases, with 9 bases left between them. Looked up from germline, CDR1 is SNHLY and CDR2 is FYNNEI. The CDR3 is made up of 12 amino acids. The CDR3 reads CASTEASDTQYF. CDR3 coding DNA: TGTGCCAGCACGGAGGCCTCAGATACGCAGTATTTT. The full variable domain, with the rest looked up from reference TRBV2 and TRBJ2-3, is EPEVTQTPSHQVTQMGQEVILRCVPISNHLYFYWYRQILGQKVEFLVSFYNNEISEKSEIFDDQFSVERPDGSNFTLKIRSTKLEDSAMYFCASTEASDTQYFGPGTRLTVL.

The rearrangement joins TRBV4-2 to TRBJ2-7; 9 bases are shared with TRBD1. Germline V gene lookup returns CDR1 LGHNA and CDR2 YNFKEQ. The CDR3 totals 15 residues. The V and J ends lost 5 bases and 7 bases, in that order; junction bases with no gene match: 12. CDR3 residues: CASSVPGQGAGEQYF. CDR3 DNA: TGTGCCAGCAGCGTTCCGGGACAGGGAGCGGGTGAGCAGTACTTC.

J is TRBJ2-3 and V is TRBV9, with TRBD2 matching over 10 bases. Germline V gives CDR1 SGDLS, CDR2 YYNGEE. The CDR3 totals 16 residues. Losses at the gene ends were 3 bases for V and 5 bases for J; bases not matched to a gene: 9. The CDR3 coding sequence is TGTGCCAGCAGCGCCGTAGCGGGAGGACTAGGAGATACGCAGTATTTT. It translates to CASSAVAGGLGDTQYF.